The clone carrying this TCR beta chain came up many times. Its specificity is unknown. This entry belongs to a study of molecular identifiers for immune sequencing clone quantification. General observations from the study: Spiked TCR RNA from one Jurkat cell reportedly showed up when mixed among approximately 990,000 naive cells.

Naive CD8 libraries came from about 20,000 to 1,000,000 sorted cells with 10%, 30% or 50% RNA. TCRdb used MiXCR to reprocess the PCR reads, holding one entry per CDR3 protein. The sample shows over 300,000 distinct CDR3 sequences, 24% of them seen only once. The clonotype comes from a human donor in good health. Some libraries in this study had Jurkat cell RNA spiked in. Sequenced: naive CD8+ T cells from blood, with Jurkat cell RNA spiked in. Noted subset: FACS-sorted CD8+CD4-CCR7+CD45RA+ naive T cells.

This CDR3 reads CASSFGGDWDTQYF. Here the CDR3 DNA reads TGTGCCAGCAGTTTCGGGGGAGATTGGGATACGCAGTATTTT. The chain links TRBV12-3 or TRBV12-4 to TRBJ2-3; possibly TRBD2 for D (6 bases). V shed 3 bases and J shed 6 bases, with 13 bases lying between them. CDR3 size: 14 residues.